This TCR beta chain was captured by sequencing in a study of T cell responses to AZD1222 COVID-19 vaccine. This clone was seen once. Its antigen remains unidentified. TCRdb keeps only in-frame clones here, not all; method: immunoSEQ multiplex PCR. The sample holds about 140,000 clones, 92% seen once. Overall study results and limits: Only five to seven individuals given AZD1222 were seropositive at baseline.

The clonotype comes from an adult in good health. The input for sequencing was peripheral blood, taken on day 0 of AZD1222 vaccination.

CDR3 DNA sequence: TGTGCCAGCAGTCCGGGGTTATCGTACGAGCAGTACTTC. This gives the protein CASSPGLSYEQYF. The chain joins TRBV5-6 to TRBJ2-7, with D perhaps matching TRBD2 (5 bases). CDR3 size: 13 residues. CDR1 is SGHDT, CDR2 YYEEEE, per germline. The germline V and J ends were trimmed by 5 bases and 4 bases, with 13 bases remaining between them.